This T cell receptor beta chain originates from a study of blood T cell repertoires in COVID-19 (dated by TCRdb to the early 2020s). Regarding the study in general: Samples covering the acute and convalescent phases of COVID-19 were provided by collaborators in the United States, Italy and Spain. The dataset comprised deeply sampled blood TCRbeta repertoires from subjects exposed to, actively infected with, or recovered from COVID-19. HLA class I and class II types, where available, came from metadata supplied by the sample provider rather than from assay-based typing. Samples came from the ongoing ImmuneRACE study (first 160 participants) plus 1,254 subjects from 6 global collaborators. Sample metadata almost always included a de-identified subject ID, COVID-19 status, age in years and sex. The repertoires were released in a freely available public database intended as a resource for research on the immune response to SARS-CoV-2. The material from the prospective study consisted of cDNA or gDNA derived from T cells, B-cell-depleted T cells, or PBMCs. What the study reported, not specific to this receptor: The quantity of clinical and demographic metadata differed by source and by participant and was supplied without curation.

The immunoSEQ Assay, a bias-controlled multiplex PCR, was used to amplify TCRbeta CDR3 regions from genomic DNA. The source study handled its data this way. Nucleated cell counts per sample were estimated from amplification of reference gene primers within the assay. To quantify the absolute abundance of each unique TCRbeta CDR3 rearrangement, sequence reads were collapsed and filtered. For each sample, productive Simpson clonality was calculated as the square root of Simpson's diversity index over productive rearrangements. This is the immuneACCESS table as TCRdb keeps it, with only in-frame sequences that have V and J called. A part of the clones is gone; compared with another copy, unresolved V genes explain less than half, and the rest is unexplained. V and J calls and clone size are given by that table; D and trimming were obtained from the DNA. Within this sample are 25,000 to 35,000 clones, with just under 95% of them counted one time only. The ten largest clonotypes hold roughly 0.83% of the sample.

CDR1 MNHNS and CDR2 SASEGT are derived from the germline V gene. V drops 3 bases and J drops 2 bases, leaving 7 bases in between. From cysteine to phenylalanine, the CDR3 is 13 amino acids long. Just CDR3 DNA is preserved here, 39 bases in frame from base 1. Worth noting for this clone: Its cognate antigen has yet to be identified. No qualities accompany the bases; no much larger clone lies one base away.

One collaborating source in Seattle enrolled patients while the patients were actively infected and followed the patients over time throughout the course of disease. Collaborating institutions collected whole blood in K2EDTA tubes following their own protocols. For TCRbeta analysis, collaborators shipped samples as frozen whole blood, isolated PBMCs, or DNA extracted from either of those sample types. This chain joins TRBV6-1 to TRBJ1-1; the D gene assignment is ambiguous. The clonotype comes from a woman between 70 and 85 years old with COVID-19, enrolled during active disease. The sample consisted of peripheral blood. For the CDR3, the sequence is CASSENSNTEAFF. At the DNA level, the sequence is TGTGCCAGCAGTGAGAACAGTAACACTGAAGCTTTCTTT.